The following is a TCR beta chain sequence with its context. Using its own MiXCR run on the 5' RACE reads, TCRdb lists one record per CDR3 protein. The table records about 310,000 distinct CDR3 sequences, around a sixth of them present only once. This record comes from a study of T-cell memory formation after mild COVID-19. CDR3 length equals 16 residues. The V end was cut by 1 base, the J end by 2 bases, with 13 bases between. The germline CDR1 and CDR2 sequences are LGHNA and YSLEER. The receptor was derived from a man aged 18 to 30 who had mild COVID-19 (a few samples of this study predate the infection). Cell type and time point are not known. The V and J genes are TRBV4-3 and TRBJ2-3; D is perhaps TRBD1 (5 bases). What was sequenced was PBMCs or a T cell subset sorted from them (not recorded which). The CDR3 here is CASSQGTISYTDTQYF. The DNA of the CDR3 is TGCGCCAGCAGCCAAGGGACAATATCTTACACAGATACGCAGTATTTT.